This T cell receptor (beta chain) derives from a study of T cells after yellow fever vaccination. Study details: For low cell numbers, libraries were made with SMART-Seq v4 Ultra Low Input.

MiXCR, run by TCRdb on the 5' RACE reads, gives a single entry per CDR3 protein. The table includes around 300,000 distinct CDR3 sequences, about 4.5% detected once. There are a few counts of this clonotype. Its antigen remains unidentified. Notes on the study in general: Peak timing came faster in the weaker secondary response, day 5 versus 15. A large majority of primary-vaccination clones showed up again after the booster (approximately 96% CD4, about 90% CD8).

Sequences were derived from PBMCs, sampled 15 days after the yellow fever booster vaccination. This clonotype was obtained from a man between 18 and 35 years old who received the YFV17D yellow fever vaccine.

CDR3: CASRSGATDTQYF. For the CDR3, the DNA is TGTGCCAGCAGATCGGGGGCCACAGATACGCAGTATTTT. The chain is built from TRBV7-9 and TRBJ2-3; D is perhaps TRBD1 or TRBD2 (6 bases each). CDR1 and CDR2 from the germline V gene are SEHNR and FQNEAQ (reference sequence). The CDR3 has 13 residues. Trimming took off 6 bases at V and 2 bases at J, with 9 bases between the two ends.